The following is a T cell receptor (beta chain) sequence with its context. V dropped 4 bases and J dropped 0; count of bases not matched to a gene: 9. This CDR3 has 19 residues. In germline, CDR1 is SGHDT, CDR2 YYEEEE. Here immunoSEQ multiplex PCR was the method, and the copy in TCRdb shows in-frame clones only, minus some. The sample consists of tens of thousands of clones, around nine tenths of them appearing once. The record originates from a study of T cell changes during pregnancy in multiple sclerosis. This sequence originates from a female donor in good health, enrolled as a control in a pregnancy study. The sample was CD4+ T cells from peripheral blood mononuclear cells, taken after pregnancy. This sequence joins TRBV5-6 and TRBJ2-4; 14 bases are shared with TRBD2. CDR3 in amino acids: CASSAGTSGGHLAKNIQYF. In DNA form, the CDR3 reads TGTGCCAGCAGCGCGGGGACTAGCGGGGGCCATCTAGCCAAAAACATTCAGTACTTC.